This T cell receptor beta chain is from a study of blood T cell repertoires in COVID-19. The CDR3 runs to 15 residues. Trimming at V came to 6 bases and at J to 5 bases, leaving 10 bases not matched to a gene. In germline, CDR1 is MNHEY, CDR2 SMNVEV (reference sequence). Profiling relied on immunoSEQ multiplex PCR, and the TCRdb table lists in-frame clones only, not all of them. The data hold about 190,000 clones, with around four fifths observed a single time. The chain links TRBV27 to TRBJ1-2; 9 positions match TRBD1. The clonotype originates from a woman aged 80 or older with active or convalescent COVID-19. What was sequenced was peripheral blood. This chain's CDR3 is CASSHGTGLEYGYTF. For the CDR3, the DNA is TGTGCCAGCAGCCACGGGACAGGGTTGGAGTATGGCTACACCTTC.